This entry lists 2 T cell receptor beta chains sequenced from one sample in a study of T cell responses to AZD1222 COVID-19 vaccine (TCRdb year 2021). Library preparation used the immunoSEQ multiplex PCR assay. TCRdb stores this immuneACCESS table with in-frame sequences only. Part of the clones is absent; in the studies checked, under half of the shortfall reflects unresolved V genes, and no reason is known for the rest. Recorded for this sample are more than 100,000 clones; about 90% of them occurred a single time. 1.5% to 2% of the sample is in the top ten clones. Explained via the paper, the time point label denotes: about 28 days (+/-7) after the second vaccine dose. The sequencing here drew on peripheral blood, taken 28 days after the second AZD1222 dose. These receptors were collected from an adult who received the AZD1222 COVID-19 vaccine.

V is TRBV5-8 and J is TRBJ2-7; D not resolved. Trimming took off 5 bases at V and 0 bases at J, with 15 bases between the two ends. Looked up from germline, CDR1 is SGHTS and CDR2 is YDEGEE. CDR3 length: 15 amino acids. CDR3 DNA sequence: TGTGCCAGCAGAAGCCGGCCAGGTCTCTCCTACGAGCAGTACTTC. Amino acids: CASRSRPGLSYEQYF.

The chain recombines TRBV2 with TRBJ1-6; D ambiguous. Trimming pared 5 bases from V and 9 bases from J, leaving 14 bases between. Looked up from germline, CDR1 is SNHLY and CDR2 is FYNNEI. The CDR3 is 14 residues long. CDR3: CASSSREFASPLHF. The CDR3 nucleotides are TGTGCCAGCAGTTCCCGGGAGTTCGCTTCACCCCTCCACTTT.